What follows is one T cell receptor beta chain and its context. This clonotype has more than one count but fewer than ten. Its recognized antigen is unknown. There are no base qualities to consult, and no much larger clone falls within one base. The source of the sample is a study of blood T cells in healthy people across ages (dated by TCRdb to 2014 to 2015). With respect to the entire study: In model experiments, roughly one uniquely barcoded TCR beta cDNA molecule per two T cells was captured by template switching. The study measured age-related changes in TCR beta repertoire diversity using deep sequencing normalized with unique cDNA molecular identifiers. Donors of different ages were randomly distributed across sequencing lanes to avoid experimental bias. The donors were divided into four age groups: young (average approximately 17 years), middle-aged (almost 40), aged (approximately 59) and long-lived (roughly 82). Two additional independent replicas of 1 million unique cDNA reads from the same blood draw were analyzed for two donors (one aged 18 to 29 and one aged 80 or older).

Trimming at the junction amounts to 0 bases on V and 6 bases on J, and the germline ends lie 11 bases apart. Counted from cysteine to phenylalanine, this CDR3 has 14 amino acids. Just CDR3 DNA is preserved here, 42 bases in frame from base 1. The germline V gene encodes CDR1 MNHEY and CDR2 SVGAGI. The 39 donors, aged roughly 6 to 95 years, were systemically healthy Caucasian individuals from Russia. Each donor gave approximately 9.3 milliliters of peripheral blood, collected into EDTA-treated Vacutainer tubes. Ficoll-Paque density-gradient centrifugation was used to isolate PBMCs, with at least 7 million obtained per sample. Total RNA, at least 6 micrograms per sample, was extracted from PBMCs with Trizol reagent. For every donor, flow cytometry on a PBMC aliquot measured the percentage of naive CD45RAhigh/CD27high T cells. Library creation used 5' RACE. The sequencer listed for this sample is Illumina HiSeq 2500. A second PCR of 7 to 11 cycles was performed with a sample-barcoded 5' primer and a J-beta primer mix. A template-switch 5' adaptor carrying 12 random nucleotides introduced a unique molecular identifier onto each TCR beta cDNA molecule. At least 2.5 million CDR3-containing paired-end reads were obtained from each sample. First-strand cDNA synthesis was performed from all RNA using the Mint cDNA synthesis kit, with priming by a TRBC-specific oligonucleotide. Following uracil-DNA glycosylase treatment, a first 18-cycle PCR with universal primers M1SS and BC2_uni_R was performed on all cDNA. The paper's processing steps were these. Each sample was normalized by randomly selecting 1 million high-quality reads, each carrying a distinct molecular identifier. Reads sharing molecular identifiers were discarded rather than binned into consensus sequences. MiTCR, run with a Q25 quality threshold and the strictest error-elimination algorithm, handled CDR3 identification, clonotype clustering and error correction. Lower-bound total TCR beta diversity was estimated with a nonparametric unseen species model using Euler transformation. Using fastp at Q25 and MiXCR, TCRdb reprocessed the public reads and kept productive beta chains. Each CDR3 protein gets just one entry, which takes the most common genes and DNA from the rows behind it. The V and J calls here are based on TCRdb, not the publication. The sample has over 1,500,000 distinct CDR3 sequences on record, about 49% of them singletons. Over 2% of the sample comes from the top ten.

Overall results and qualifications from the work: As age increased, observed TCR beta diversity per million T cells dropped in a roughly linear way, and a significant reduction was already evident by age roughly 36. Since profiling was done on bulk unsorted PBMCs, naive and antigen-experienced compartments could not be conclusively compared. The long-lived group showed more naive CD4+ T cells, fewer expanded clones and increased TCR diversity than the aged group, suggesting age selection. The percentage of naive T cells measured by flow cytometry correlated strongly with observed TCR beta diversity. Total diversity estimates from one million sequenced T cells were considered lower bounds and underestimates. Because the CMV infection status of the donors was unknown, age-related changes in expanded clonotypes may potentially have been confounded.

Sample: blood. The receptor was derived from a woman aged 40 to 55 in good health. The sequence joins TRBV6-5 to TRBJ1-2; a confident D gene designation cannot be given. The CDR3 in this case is CASSYSIGRDGYTF. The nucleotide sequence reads TGTGCCAGCAGTTACTCGATAGGGAGGGATGGCTACACCTTC.